This T cell receptor gamma chain was retrieved from a study of gamma-delta chains in newborns, infants, children. This clone is labeled as large. Losses at the gene ends were 0 bases for V and 1 base for J; bases not matched to a gene: 2. CDR3 length equals 15 residues. The germline V gene encodes CDR1 EGSNGY and CDR2 YDSYNSKV. TCRdb reanalysed the reads with CATT. Altogether approximately 700 gamma-chain clones are present, 1.5% being singletons, with the ten largest covering 15% to 20%. The chain is built from TRGV2 and TRGJP2. This receptor was obtained from a child who was a newborn, infant or young child, either healthy, febrile or measles-vaccinated (not recorded which). Material: blood. CDR3 loop: CATWDGSSSDWIKTF. CDR3 DNA: TGTGCCACCTGGGACGGGTCTAGTAGTGATTGGATCAAGACGTTT.